This TCR gamma chain derives from a study of gamma delta lymphoproliferative disorders and STAT genes. Study information: The LymphoTrack Dx TCRG Assay amplified gamma chains from at least 50 ng of genomic DNA. The study, taken as a whole, reports: Public or private status of leukemic clones needs confirmation. Nearly all major patient gamma and delta clonotypes were public.

By proportion, this clone is medium-sized. Its specificity is not known. TCRdb processed the multiplex PCR reads again with the CATT caller. There are some 5,000 gamma-chain clones in the sample; 6% to 9% occur only once, and around 3.1% lies in the top ten. PBMCs from patients and controls supplied the genomic DNA for sequencing. The sequenced material came from blood. This receptor was obtained from a human donor in good health.

Here the CDR3 reads CATWSLFKKLF. The CDR3 DNA follows: TGTGCCACCTGGTCTTTGTTTAAGAAACTCTTT. The chain recombines TRGV4 with TRGJ1 or TRGJ2. Germline matching of the DNA provided the J gene here, since TCRdb leaves it blank. Germline V gives CDR1 EGSTGY, CDR2 YDSYTSSV. The J segment lost 9 bases and the V segment lost 6 bases, leaving 8 bases of the junction unmatched. There are 11 residues in the CDR3.